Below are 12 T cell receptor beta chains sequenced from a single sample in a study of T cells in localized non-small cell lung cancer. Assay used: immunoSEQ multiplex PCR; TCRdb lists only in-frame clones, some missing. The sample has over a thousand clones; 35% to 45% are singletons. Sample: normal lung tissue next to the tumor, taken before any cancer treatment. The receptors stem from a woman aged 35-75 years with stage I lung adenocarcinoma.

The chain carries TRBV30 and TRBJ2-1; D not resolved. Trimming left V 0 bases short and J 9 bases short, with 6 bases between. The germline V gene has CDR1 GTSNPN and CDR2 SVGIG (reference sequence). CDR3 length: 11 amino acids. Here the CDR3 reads CAWSVLSEQFF. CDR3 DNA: TGTGCCTGGAGTGTACTTAGTGAGCAGTTCTTC.

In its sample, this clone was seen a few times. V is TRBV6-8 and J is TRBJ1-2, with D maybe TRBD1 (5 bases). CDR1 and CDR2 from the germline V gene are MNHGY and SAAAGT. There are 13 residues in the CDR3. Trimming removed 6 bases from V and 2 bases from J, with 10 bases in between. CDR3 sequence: CASSRGANYGYTF. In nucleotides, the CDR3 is TGTGCCAGCAGCCGAGGGGCAAACTATGGCTACACCTTC.

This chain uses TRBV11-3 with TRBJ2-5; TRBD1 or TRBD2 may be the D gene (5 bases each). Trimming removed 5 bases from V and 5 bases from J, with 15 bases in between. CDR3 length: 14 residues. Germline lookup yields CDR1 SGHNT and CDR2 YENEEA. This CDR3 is CASSPRQWGETQYF. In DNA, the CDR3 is TGTGCCAGCAGCCCAAGGCAGTGGGGGGAGACCCAGTACTTC. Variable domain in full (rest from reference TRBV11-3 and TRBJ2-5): EAGVVQSPRYKIIEKKQPVAFWCNPISGHNTLYWYLQNLGQGPELLIRYENEEAVDDSQLPKDRFSAERLKGVDSTLKIQPAELGDSAVYLCASSPRQWGETQYFGPGTRLLVL.

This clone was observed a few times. CDR3 sequence: CASSEEVSSGNTIYF. The CDR3 DNA reads TGTGCCAGCAGTGAAGAAGTAAGCTCTGGAAACACCATATATTTT. J is TRBJ1-3 and V is TRBV6-7; D is unclear. TRBV6-7 is flagged as an ORF with uncertain function. There are 15 residues in the CDR3. Trimming pared 5 bases from V and 0 bases from J, leaving 11 bases between.

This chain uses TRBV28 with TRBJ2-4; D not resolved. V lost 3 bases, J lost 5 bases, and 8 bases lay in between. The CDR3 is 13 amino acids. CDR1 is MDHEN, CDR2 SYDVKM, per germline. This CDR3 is CASSLYIQNIQYF. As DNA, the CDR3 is TGTGCCAGCAGTTTGTACATCCAAAACATTCAGTACTTC.

The CDR3 sequence is CASSQMTGDRYEQYF. CDR3 nucleotide sequence: TGTGCCAGCAGCCAGATGACAGGGGATCGCTACGAGCAGTACTTC. This chain connects TRBV11-3 to TRBJ2-7; 8 bases line up with TRBD1. V trimming: 5 bases; J trimming: 3 bases; junction bases outside the gene matches: 9. This CDR3 has 15 amino acids. Germline values: CDR1 SGHNT, CDR2 YENEEA.

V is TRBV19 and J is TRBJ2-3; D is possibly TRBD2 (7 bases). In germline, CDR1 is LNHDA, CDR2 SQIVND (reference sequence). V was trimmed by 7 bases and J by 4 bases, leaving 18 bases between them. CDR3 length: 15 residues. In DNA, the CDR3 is TGTGCCAGTACTCCGGACTCGGGGGGCGCAGATACGCAGTATTTT. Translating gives CASTPDSGGADTQYF.

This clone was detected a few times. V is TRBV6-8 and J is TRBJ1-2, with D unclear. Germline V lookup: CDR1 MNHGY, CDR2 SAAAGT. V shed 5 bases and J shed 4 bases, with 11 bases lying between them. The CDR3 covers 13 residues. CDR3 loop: CASSPARGYGYTF. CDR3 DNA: TGTGCCAGCAGTCCGGCACGGGGCTATGGCTACACCTTC.

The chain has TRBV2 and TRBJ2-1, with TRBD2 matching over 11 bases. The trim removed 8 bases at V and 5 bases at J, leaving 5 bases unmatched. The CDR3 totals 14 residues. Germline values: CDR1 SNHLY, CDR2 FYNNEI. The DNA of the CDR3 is TGTGCCAGCTTTAGCGGGAGGGAGAACAATGAGCAGTTCTTC. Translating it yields CASFSGRENNEQFF.

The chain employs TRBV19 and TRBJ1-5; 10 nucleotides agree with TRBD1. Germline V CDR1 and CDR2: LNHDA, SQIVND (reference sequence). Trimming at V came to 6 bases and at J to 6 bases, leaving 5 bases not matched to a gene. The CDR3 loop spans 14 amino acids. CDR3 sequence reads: CASRSGQGSQPQHF. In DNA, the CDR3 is TGTGCCAGTAGATCGGGACAGGGGAGTCAGCCCCAGCATTTT. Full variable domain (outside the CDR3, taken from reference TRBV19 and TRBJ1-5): DGGITQSPKYLFRKEGQNVTLSCEQNLNHDAMYWYRQDPGQGLRLIYYSQIVNDFQKGDIAEGYSVSREKKESFPLTVTSAQKNPTAFYLCASRSGQGSQPQHFGDGTRLSIL.

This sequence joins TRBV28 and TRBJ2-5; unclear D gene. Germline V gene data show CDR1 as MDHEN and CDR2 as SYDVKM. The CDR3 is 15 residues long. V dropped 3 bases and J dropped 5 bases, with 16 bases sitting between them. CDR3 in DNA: TGTGCCAGCAGTTTCTCACGCGTCCAGAAGGAGACCCAGTACTTC. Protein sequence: CASSFSRVQKETQYF.

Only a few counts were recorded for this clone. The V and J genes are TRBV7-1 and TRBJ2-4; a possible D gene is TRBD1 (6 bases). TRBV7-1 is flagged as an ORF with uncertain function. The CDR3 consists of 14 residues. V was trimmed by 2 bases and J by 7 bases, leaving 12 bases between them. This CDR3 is CASSSQGMGNIQYF. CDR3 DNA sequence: TGTGCCAGCAGCTCACAGGGGATGGGGAACATTCAGTACTTC.